This TCR beta chain was sequenced in a study of T-cell memory formation after mild COVID-19. MiXCR was run by TCRdb on the 5' RACE reads, yielding one entry per CDR3 protein. The table lists 250,000 or so distinct CDR3 sequences, roughly 18% of them singletons. Trimming stripped 7 bases from V and 0 bases from J, with 13 bases between. The CDR3 loop spans 15 amino acids. This clonotype was counted only a few times. The sequenced material came from PBMCs or a T cell subset sorted from them (not recorded which). This TCR derives from a man between 18 and 35 years old who had mild COVID-19 (a few samples of this study predate the infection). Cell type and time point are not known. The V gene is TRBV12-3 or TRBV12-4, the J gene TRBJ1-5, with D maybe TRBD1 (6 bases). The CDR3 DNA reads as TGTGCCAGCACCCCACAGGGCGTTAGCAATCAGCCCCAGCATTTT. Encoded protein: CASTPQGVSNQPQHF.